The 21 T cell receptor beta chains below all came from one sample that was sequenced in a study of CD8 T cells in Susac syndrome. Random hexamers primed reverse transcription of about 0.45 to 1 ug RNA. One entry per CDR3 protein, called by TCRdb with MiXCR from the immunoSEQ multiplex PCR reads. The profile shows roughly 120,000 distinct CDR3 sequences, around 97% of them singletons. Sequencing used CD4+ T cells from PBMCs. The receptors stem from a human donor in good health.

This sequence joins TRBV5-6 and TRBJ2-2; TRBD2 matches 10 bases. The CDR3 sequence is 16 residues long. Germline CDR1 SGHDT, CDR2 YYEEEE. V shed 5 bases, J shed 4 bases, and the junction held 8 bases outside the gene matches. CDR3 amino acids: CASRISIAGGTGELFF. The CDR3 DNA sequence: TGTGCCAGCAGGATCAGTATAGCGGGAGGCACCGGGGAGCTGTTTTTT.

The chain recombines TRBV11-1 with TRBJ1-1; 10 bases are shared with TRBD1. Germline lookup yields CDR1 SGHAT and CDR2 FQDESV (reference sequence). The V gene end was trimmed by 5 bases and the J gene end by 3 bases; junction bases not matched to a gene: 6. This CDR3 has 15 amino acids. The CDR3 DNA sequence: TGTGCCAGCAGCACCTGGGACAGGGGCGACACTGAAGCTTTCTTT. This sequence encodes CASSTWDRGDTEAFF.

This sequence joins TRBV9 and TRBJ2-3; TRBD2 matches at 9 bases. The ends lost 0 bases at V and 2 bases at J; junction bases unmatched: 4. The germline V gene has CDR1 SGDLS and CDR2 YYNGEE. This CDR3 has 16 residues. CDR3 residues: CASSVGLAGLTDTQYF. CDR3 coding DNA: TGTGCCAGCAGCGTAGGGCTAGCGGGGCTCACAGATACGCAGTATTTT.

This chain's CDR3 is CASSLLAGVGANVLTF. The DNA for the CDR3 is TGTGCCAGCAGTTTACTAGCGGGGGTTGGGGCCAACGTCCTGACTTTC. V usage is TRBV12-3 or TRBV12-4 and J usage is TRBJ2-6; TRBD2 matches at 10 bases. CDR3 length equals 16 residues. Trimming removed 2 bases from V and 3 bases from J; junction bases left unmatched: 1.

Here the CDR3 DNA reads TGTGCCAGCAGTTTCAGAGAAGGGATAGAGACCCAGTACTTC. Translating gives CASSFREGIETQYF. The chain has TRBV28 and TRBJ2-5; D uncertain. Trimming took 3 bases from V and 4 from J, leaving 12 bases between them. The CDR3 is 14 residues long. Germline V gene data show CDR1 as MDHEN and CDR2 as SYDVKM. The entire variable domain, with the rest obtained from reference TRBV28 and TRBJ2-5, is as follows: DVKVTQSSRYLVKRTGEKVFLECVQDMDHENMFWYRQDPGLGLRLIYFSYDVKMKEKGDIPEGYSVSREKKERFSLILESASTNQTSMYLCASSFREGIETQYFGPGTRLLVL.

CDR3 sequence: CASSLGGQGWDEQFF. The CDR3 nucleotides are TGTGCCAGCAGCTTAGGTGGGCAGGGTTGGGATGAGCAGTTCTTC. The genes are TRBV7-2 and TRBJ2-1, with D possibly matching TRBD1 (5 bases). Germline V lookup: CDR1 SGHTA, CDR2 FQGNSA. V lost 1 base to trimming and J lost 8 bases, with 15 bases between them. The CDR3 is made up of 15 amino acids.

The V gene is TRBV7-3, the J gene TRBJ2-1; D unclear. Germline CDR1 reads SGHTA; CDR2 reads FQGTGA. V shed 5 bases and J shed 0 bases, with 17 bases lying between them. There are 17 residues in the CDR3. The CDR3 sequence: CASSPLSRASSYNEQFF. CDR3 in DNA: TGTGCCAGCAGCCCCCTCTCCCGGGCTAGCTCCTACAATGAGCAGTTCTTC.

The rearrangement uses TRBV29-1 and TRBJ1-1; D is unclear. Germline V gene lookup returns CDR1 SQVTM and CDR2 ANQGSEA. Between the trimmed V and J ends, which lost 4 bases and 0 bases, there was a span of 9 bases. The CDR3 has 13 amino acids. The CDR3 DNA reads as TGCAGCGTTGCGACATTAATGAACACTGAAGCTTTCTTT. Residues: CSVATLMNTEAFF. Looking up the rest from reference TRBV29-1 and TRBJ1-1 gives the full variable domain: SAVISQKPSRDICQRGTSLTIQCQVDSQVTMMFWYRQQPGQSLTLIATANQGSEATYESGFVIDKFPISRPNLTFSTLTVSNMSPEDSSIYLCSVATLMNTEAFFGQGTRLTVV.

The rearrangement joins TRBV10-3 to TRBJ1-4; D is unclear. V lost 8 bases and J 1 base, leaving 5 bases between the germline ends. Germline assignment: CDR1 ENHRY and CDR2 SYGVKD. The CDR3 contains 12 residues. The CDR3: CAIGQTNEKLFF. The CDR3 bases are TGTGCCATCGGTCAAACTAATGAAAAACTGTTTTTT.

This chain links TRBV12-3 or TRBV12-4 with TRBJ2-7; possibly TRBD1 for D (5 bases). V lost 5 bases, J lost 0 bases, and 17 bases lay in between. The CDR3 spans 16 residues. The CDR3 sequence: CASSPREGAFSYEQYF. In nucleotides, the CDR3 is TGTGCCAGCAGTCCCCGCGAAGGGGCCTTCTCCTACGAGCAGTACTTC.

The chain links TRBV7-3 to TRBJ2-1, with D possibly being TRBD1 or TRBD2 (5 bases each). This CDR3 has 14 residues. V was shortened by 0 bases and J by 2 bases, with 5 bases between the two germline ends. CDR1 is SGHTA and CDR2 is FQGTGA in the germline V gene. CDR3 sequence: CASSLTGAYNEQFF. CDR3 DNA sequence: TGTGCCAGCAGCTTAACGGGGGCCTACAATGAGCAGTTCTTC.

The gene calls are TRBV4-1 and TRBJ2-7; 7 positions match TRBD1. V was clipped by 1 base and J by 7 bases; unmatched bases: 7. CDR1 and CDR2 (germline): MGHRA, YSYEKL. The CDR3 sequence is 14 residues long. The CDR3 reads CASSQGTGEREQYF. The CDR3 DNA sequence: TGCGCCAGCAGCCAAGGAACAGGGGAGCGGGAGCAGTACTTC.

The rearrangement joins TRBV25-1 to TRBJ1-6; 7 bases align to TRBD1. The CDR3 totals 14 residues. J gave up 4 bases and V 11 bases, and 8 bases lay outside the gene matches. CDR1 is MGHDK and CDR2 is SYGVNS in the germline V gene. The CDR3 reads CAGGTALYNSPLHF. CDR3 in DNA: TGTGCCGGCGGGACAGCCTTGTATAATTCACCCCTCCACTTT.

The chain employs TRBV28 and TRBJ2-4; D remains ambiguous. The CDR3 is made up of 15 amino acids. V dropped 1 base and J dropped 3 bases, with 10 bases sitting between them. Germline-derived CDR1 and CDR2 are MDHEN and SYDVKM. The CDR3 protein is CASSLSSLDKNIQYF. The CDR3 coding sequence is TGTGCCAGCAGTTTATCTTCCCTGGACAAAAACATTCAGTACTTC.

The CDR3 DNA follows: TGCGCCAGCAGCCAAGAGGCGGGACAGCTCTCTGGAAACACCATATATTTT. This sequence encodes CASSQEAGQLSGNTIYF. The chain employs TRBV4-3 and TRBJ1-3; 7 nucleotides align to TRBD1. The CDR3 loop spans 17 amino acids. The V gene's germline CDR1 is LGHNA and CDR2 YSLEER. The trim removed 0 bases at V and 0 bases at J, leaving 5 bases unmatched.

This chain uses TRBV6-5 with TRBJ2-5; TRBD1 matches at 7 bases. The V segment lost 5 bases and the J segment 2 bases; nucleotides outside the gene matches: 8. Germline CDR1 reads MNHEY; CDR2 reads SVGAGI. The CDR3 covers 15 residues. As DNA, the CDR3 is TGTGCCAGCAGTCGATCGCCGGGACAGCAAGAGACCCAGTACTTC. It translates to CASSRSPGQQETQYF.

The chain couples TRBV29-1 to TRBJ2-5, with D perhaps matching TRBD1 or TRBD2 (6 bases each). The germline V gene encodes CDR1 SQVTM and CDR2 ANQGSEA. CDR3 size: 11 residues. Deletions cut 7 bases from V and 6 bases from J, with 12 bases between. The CDR3 bases are TGCAGCGCCGGGGGCGGAAAGACCCAGTACTTC. This translates into CSAGGGKTQYF.

The CDR3 sequence: CASSEAWTGTGYEQYF. The DNA for the CDR3 is TGTGCCAGCAGTGAAGCCTGGACAGGGACGGGATACGAGCAGTACTTC. The chain links TRBV2 to TRBJ2-7, with TRBD1 matching over 8 bases. Trimming at V came to 0 bases and at J to 4 bases, leaving 8 bases not matched to a gene. The germline V gene encodes CDR1 SNHLY and CDR2 FYNNEI. There are 16 residues in the CDR3.

V is TRBV2 and J is TRBJ2-7; D may be TRBD1 (6 bases). The germline V and J ends were trimmed by 4 bases and 6 bases, with 10 bases remaining between them. Looked up from germline, CDR1 is SNHLY and CDR2 is FYNNEI. The CDR3 is made up of 12 amino acids. The CDR3 DNA reads TGTGCCAGCAGTGCCAACAGGGCCGAGCAGTACTTC. As protein: CASSANRAEQYF.

This rearrangement joins TRBV13 to TRBJ2-1; 7 bases are shared with TRBD1. The CDR3 runs 11 residues. The V gene end was trimmed by 7 bases and the J gene end by 10 bases; junction bases not matched to a gene: 4. Germline values: CDR1 PRHDT, CDR2 FYEKMQ (reference sequence). Here the CDR3 reads CASTSDREQFF. CDR3 bases: TGTGCCAGCACTTCGGACAGGGAGCAGTTCTTC.

The chain recombines TRBV20-1 with TRBJ2-1; D is perhaps TRBD2 (6 bases). Per germline, CDR1 DFQATT and CDR2 SNEGSKA (reference sequence). This CDR3 spans 17 amino acids. Trimming shortened V by 1 base and J by 5 bases, and 21 bases separated the two germline ends. The CDR3 spells CSARGPSPGLLNNEQFF. CDR3 nucleotide sequence: TGCAGTGCTAGAGGACCCTCACCGGGACTCCTTAACAATGAGCAGTTCTTC.